The subject of this entry is one T cell receptor (beta chain). This sample is drawn from a study of technical replicates of blood from a handful of donors. Between the trimmed V and J ends, which lost 8 bases and 1 base, there was a span of 12 bases. The CDR3 is made up of 14 amino acids. The germline V gene has CDR1 MNHNS and CDR2 SASEGT. The data were produced by immunoSEQ multiplex PCR, yet TCRdb's version contains in-frame clones alone and is incomplete. The table lists about 83,000 clones, 90% to 95% of them singletons. The chain recombines TRBV6-1 with TRBJ1-5; no clear D. The receptor comes from a human donor in good health. Sample: T cells isolated from PBMCs. The CDR3 sequence is CASVRAESNQPQHF. The CDR3 nucleotides read TGTGCCAGCGTTAGAGCGGAAAGCAATCAGCCCCAGCATTTT.